This T cell receptor beta chain emerged from a study of T cell responses to AZD1222 COVID-19 vaccine. Study findings and constraints: Targeting of unmutated variant regions was reportedly seen in nearly half of spike-specific TCRs.

Sequencing was performed with immunoSEQ multiplex PCR; in TCRdb, only in-frame clones are kept and a portion is missing. Among 100,000 or so clones, around nine tenths were seen once, and the ten largest hold roughly 3.1%. Germline CDR1 reads SQVTM; CDR2 reads ANQGSEA. Trimming shortened V by 7 bases and J by 6 bases, and 15 bases separated the two germline ends. The CDR3 sequence is 12 residues long. As concerns this clone: Antigen specificity is unknown.

The chain joins TRBV29-1 to TRBJ1-2, with a tentative D call TRBD1 (6 bases). Here the sequenced sample was peripheral blood, taken 28 days after the second AZD1222 dose. The clonotype was recovered from an adult who received the AZD1222 COVID-19 vaccine. The CDR3 coding sequence is TGCAGCGGGGGGCCAGGGCCTGATGGCTACACCTTC. Encoded protein: CSGGPGPDGYTF. The full variable domain, its missing parts supplied by reference TRBV29-1 and TRBJ1-2, is SAVISQKPSRDICQRGTSLTIQCQVDSQVTMMFWYRQQPGQSLTLIATANQGSEATYESGFVIDKFPISRPNLTFSTLTVSNMSPEDSSIYLCSGGPGPDGYTFGSGTRLTVV.